The next 4 T cell receptor beta chains were all read from a single sample in a study of T cell responses to AZD1222 COVID-19 vaccine. Sequenced by immunoSEQ multiplex PCR; TCRdb stores in-frame clones only, minus some. The table lists 150,000 to 180,000 clones, roughly nine tenths of them singletons. The sample here was peripheral blood, taken on day 0 of AZD1222 vaccination. The receptors here all came from an adult in good health.

This chain joins TRBV20-1 and TRBJ1-2, with TRBD1 as a possible D gene (5 bases). Per the germline V gene, CDR1 is DFQATT and CDR2 is SNEGSKA (reference sequence). V lost 5 bases and J lost 8, with 12 bases in between. The CDR3 loop spans 11 amino acids. CDR3 nucleotides: TGCAGTGCTTCCCTTGGGGACGGCTACACCTTC. The encoded protein is CSASLGDGYTF.

The count of this clone is one. The chain joins TRBV11-3 to TRBJ1-2, with no clear D. Looked up from germline, CDR1 is SGHNT and CDR2 is YENEEA. Trimming removed 5 bases from V and 0 bases from J, with 13 bases in between. The CDR3 contains 15 residues. The CDR3 region has the DNA TGTGCCAGCAGCCCCGACAACGGAGCTAACTATGGCTACACCTTC. Its protein product is CASSPDNGANYGYTF.

This clone was found a few times. This rearrangement joins TRBV7-9 to TRBJ2-7, with D perhaps TRBD1 (6 bases). Germline CDR1 and CDR2: SEHNR and FQNEAQ (reference sequence). The CDR3 has 15 amino acids. The germline V and J ends were trimmed by 5 bases and 2 bases, with 16 bases remaining between them. The CDR3 bases are TGTGCCAGCAGCCCCGCCAGGGGCGCGGCCTACGAGCAGTACTTC. Its translation is CASSPARGAAYEQYF.

This chain links TRBV28 with TRBJ2-4; D may be TRBD2 (7 bases). The V gene's germline CDR1 is MDHEN and CDR2 SYDVKM. V lost 11 bases and J lost 3, with 20 bases in between. The CDR3 loop spans 15 amino acids. CDR3 sequence reads: CASSLTGGVKNIQYF. DNA of the CDR3: TGTGCCTCCAGCCTCACGGGGGGCGTCAAAAACATTCAGTACTTC.